A selection of T cell receptor beta chains follows, all from one sample in a study of blood T cell repertoires in COVID-19. Clones were read by immunoSEQ multiplex PCR, and TCRdb kept only the in-frame ones, dropping some. The sample shows about 210,000 clones, roughly 94% of them seen only once. The sequenced material came from peripheral blood. All receptors come from a man aged 30 to 39 with acute or convalescent COVID-19. Each CDR3 is given with its conserved first and last residue. The D gene is left open where the match is weak. Clone size, where shown, is once, few, many, or a class for clones that have expanded.

TRBJ2-3,TRBV24-1,TRBD2,NA,CATSVGSGASTDTQYF,TGTGCCACCAGTGTCGGTAGCGGGGCTAGCACAGATACGCAGTATTTT
TRBJ1-1,TRBV5-1,NA,NA,CASRGRLNTEAFF,TGCGCCAGCAGGGGGCGGCTGAACACTGAAGCTTTCTTT
TRBJ1-2,TRBV6-5,TRBD1,NA,CASGDRGRIPIGYTF,TGTGCCAGCGGAGACAGGGGCCGGATCCCTATCGGCTACACCTTC
TRBJ2-2,TRBV7-9,NA,NA,CASSFGNTGELFF,TGTGCCAGCAGCTTCGGTAACACCGGGGAGCTGTTTTTT
TRBJ2-3,TRBV9,TRBD2,once,CASSVGRGGDTDTQYF,TGTGCCAGCAGCGTAGGTAGGGGAGGGGACACAGATACGCAGTATTTT
TRBJ1-1,TRBV5-3,NA,NA,CARAFAPFGEWVTEAFF,TGTGCCAGAGCGTTTGCCCCTTTCGGGGAATGGGTCACTGAAGCTTTCTTT
TRBJ1-2,TRBV5-4,TRBD1,NA,CASSLTGGNYGYTF,TGTGCCAGCAGCTTGACAGGGGGCAACTATGGCTACACCTTC
TRBJ2-3,TRBV30,TRBD2,NA,CAWSSGTSGRDTQYF,TGTGCCTGGAGTTCGGGGACTAGCGGGAGAGATACGCAGTATTTT
TRBJ2-1,TRBV9,TRBD1,once,CASSVTTGDYNEQFF,TGTGCCAGCAGCGTTACCACAGGGGATTACAATGAGCAGTTCTTC
TRBJ2-7,TRBV28,TRBD1,NA,CASSLTGGGRYEQYF,TGTGCCAGCAGTTTAACAGGGGGCGGTAGGTACGAGCAGTACTTC
TRBJ1-6,TRBV18,NA,NA,CASSPRENSPLHF,TGTGCCAGCTCACCTCGTGAGAATTCACCCCTCCACTTT
TRBJ2-6,TRBV6-4,NA,NA,CASSDSIVGTLTF,TGTGCCAGCAGTGACTCTATTGTCGGGACTTTGACTTTC
TRBJ2-7,TRBV6-5,NA,once,CASSSRDNYEQYF,TGTGCCAGCTCCTCCCGGGACAACTACGAGCAGTACTTC
TRBJ1-2,TRBV28,TRBD1,NA,CASSFWGQANYGYTF,TGTGCCAGCAGTTTTTGGGGACAGGCTAACTATGGCTACACCTTC
TRBJ2-7,TRBV5-1,NA,NA,CASSLVQGPLGEQYF,TGCGCCAGCAGCTTGGTCCAGGGGCCTCTCGGGGAGCAGTACTTC
TRBJ2-5,TRBV3-1/TRBV3-2,TRBD2,NA,CASRRGAQETQYF,TGTGCCAGCAGGCGGGGGGCCCAAGAGACCCAGTACTTC
TRBJ2-1,TRBV5-4,NA,NA,CASSLAARDDNEQFF,TGTGCCAGCAGCTTGGCCGCGCGGGATGACAATGAGCAGTTCTTC
TRBJ2-5,TRBV5-1,NA,NA,CASSSTGLETQYF,TGCGCCAGCAGCTCAACAGGGTTAGAGACCCAGTACTTC
TRBJ1-6,TRBV7-9,NA,many,CASSRGHGGLNSPLHF,TGTGCCAGCAGCCGAGGACACGGAGGGCTCAATTCACCCCTCCACTTT
TRBJ2-2,TRBV19,NA,NA,CASRKGNRGTGELFF,TGTGCCAGTAGAAAAGGGAATCGCGGGACCGGGGAGCTGTTTTTT
TRBJ2-7,TRBV15,TRBD1,NA,CATSRLPGQDRALEQYF,TGTGCCACCAGCAGACTCCCGGGTCAGGACAGGGCCTTGGAGCAGTACTTC
TRBJ1-1,TRBV6-6,TRBD1,NA,CASRQQGAGTEAFF,TGTGCCAGCAGGCAACAGGGGGCCGGTACTGAAGCTTTCTTT
TRBJ2-3,TRBV11-3,TRBD1,NA,CASCRGLGDTQYF,TGTGCCAGCTGCAGGGGGCTGGGAGATACGCAGTATTTT
TRBJ1-1,TRBV19,NA,few,CASSIDPRGAEAFF,TGTGCCAGTAGTATAGATCCCCGCGGCGCTGAAGCTTTCTTT
TRBJ2-1,TRBV28,TRBD1,NA,CASSHQSGGYNEQFF,TGTGCCAGCAGTCATCAGTCAGGGGGCTACAATGAGCAGTTCTTC
TRBJ1-5,TRBV6-5,NA,NA,CASSPAGNSNQPQHF,TGTGCCAGCAGCCCGGCGGGGAATAGCAATCAGCCCCAGCATTTT
TRBJ1-5,TRBV3-1/TRBV3-2,NA,NA,CASSQGFSEGNQPQHF,TGTGCCAGCAGCCAAGGTTTCTCGGAGGGCAATCAGCCCCAGCATTTT
TRBJ2-7,TRBV29-1,NA,once,CSLLRVHKSVQGYF,TGCAGCCTTCTCAGGGTCCACAAATCGGTTCAGGGGTACTTC
TRBJ1-5,TRBV19,NA,NA,CASFKGKANQPQHF,TGTGCCAGTTTTAAGGGGAAGGCAAATCAGCCCCAGCATTTT
TRBJ1-2,TRBV19,TRBD1,NA,CASTTGANYGYTF,TGTGCCAGCACGACAGGGGCTAACTATGGCTACACCTTC
TRBJ1-6,TRBV5-5,TRBD1,few,CASSLDRGLYNSPLHF,TGTGCCAGCAGCTTGGACAGGGGGCTCTATAATTCACCCCTCCACTTT
TRBJ2-2,TRBV29-1,TRBD1,NA,CSVIPTGGWIGELFF,TGCAGCGTCATTCCGACAGGGGGCTGGATCGGGGAGCTGTTTTTT
TRBJ2-1,TRBV6-6,TRBD2,NA,CASSLLAGGGNEQFF,TGTGCCAGCAGTCTTCTAGCGGGGGGAGGCAATGAGCAGTTCTTC
TRBJ1-5,TRBV6-2/TRBV6-3,TRBD1,NA,CASSDPPPGGGNQPQHF,TGTGCCAGCAGTGACCCCCCCCCAGGGGGCGGCAATCAGCCCCAGCATTTT
TRBJ1-2,TRBV3-1/TRBV3-2,TRBD1,NA,CASSPRTGYGANYGYTF,TGTGCCAGCAGCCCAAGGACAGGGTACGGAGCTAACTATGGCTACACCTTC
TRBJ2-3,TRBV5-1,NA,NA,CASSLVLGHTDTQYF,TGCGCCAGCAGCTTGGTACTAGGCCACACAGATACGCAGTATTTT
TRBJ2-2,TRBV6-2/TRBV6-3,TRBD1,NA,CASSSGQGNTGELFF,TGTGCCAGCAGTTCGGGACAGGGGAACACCGGGGAGCTGTTTTTT
TRBJ2-2,TRBV6-4,TRBD2,NA,CASTPIAGGPIGELFF,TGTGCCAGCACCCCCATAGCGGGGGGGCCGATCGGGGAGCTGTTTTTT
TRBJ1-3,TRBV6-1,NA,NA,CASSDSSGNTIYF,TGTGCCAGCAGTGACAGCTCTGGAAACACCATATATTTT
TRBJ1-2,TRBV6-5,NA,NA,CASSYEVNYGYTF,TGTGCCAGCAGTTACGAGGTTAACTATGGCTACACCTTC
TRBJ2-6,TRBV3-1/TRBV3-2,NA,NA,CASSQGGAGANVLTF,TGTGCCAGCAGCCAAGGGGGGGCTGGGGCCAACGTCCTGACTTTC
TRBJ1-5,TRBV7-2,NA,NA,CASSSGGTRYSNQPQHF,TGTGCCAGCAGCTCCGGGGGGACACGTTATAGCAATCAGCCCCAGCATTTT